The TCR beta chain under discussion was sequenced for a study of blood T cell repertoires in COVID-19. After removal of 2 bases from V and 8 bases from J, the junction contained 6 bases not matched to a gene. The CDR3 has 14 amino acids. Germline V gives CDR1 GTSNPN, CDR2 SVGIG (reference sequence). Per the original data handling: Counts of nucleated cells, estimated from reference gene primer amplification, were obtained. Profiling relied on immunoSEQ multiplex PCR, and the TCRdb table lists in-frame clones only, not all of them. The D gene and trimming were derived from the DNA, and the V and J assignments and clone size from that table. The repertoire includes some 250,000 clones, about 81% of them detected once, and 9.5% to 15% sits in the top ten.

This chain uses TRBV30 with TRBJ1-6, with 7 bases lining up with TRBD1. The sequencing sample was made of peripheral blood. This TCR derives from a woman aged 55-70 years with active or convalescent COVID-19. CDR3 sequence (DNA): TGTGCCTGGAGTAGGCGGGACAGAGATTCACCCCTCCACTTT. Amino acid sequence: CAWSRRDRDSPLHF.